This is a list of T cell receptor beta chains from one sample in a study of T cells in narcolepsy. Sequenced by immunoSEQ multiplex PCR; TCRdb stores in-frame clones only, minus some. The data show about 17,000 clones, 55% to 75% seen once. Sequencing was carried out using CD45RA- memory CD8+ T cells from PBMCs. These receptors originate from a human donor with narcolepsy. CDR3s include the opening cysteine and the closing phenylalanine or tryptophan. The D gene is left open where the match is weak. Rows may omit the clone size; those that give it use once, few, many or a size class.

.,.,TRBJ2-5,TRBV19,CASRAQQETQYF,TGTGCCAGTAGGGCCCAACAAGAGACCCAGTACTTC
.,.,TRBJ2-3,TRBV27,CASRLNTDTQYF,TGTGCCAGCAGACTGAACACAGATACGCAGTATTTT
.,TRBD2,TRBJ2-7,TRBV15,CATSRTSGTSSYEQYF,TGTGCCACCAGCCGTACTAGCGGAACTAGCTCCTACGAGCAGTACTTC
.,TRBD2,TRBJ2-7,TRBV6-6,CASSYSVLAGSYEQYF,TGTGCCAGCAGTTACTCCGTCCTAGCGGGCTCCTACGAGCAGTACTTC
.,TRBD1,TRBJ1-2,TRBV5-6,CASSEDRGRGGNYGYTF,TGTGCCAGCAGCGAGGACAGGGGAAGAGGGGGTAACTATGGCTACACCTTC
.,TRBD2,TRBJ2-3,TRBV7-6,CASSLALSGGLTDTQYF,TGTGCCAGCAGCTTAGCGCTTAGCGGGGGCCTCACAGATACGCAGTATTTT
medium-sized,.,TRBJ2-4,TRBV7-9,CASSLSRRLAKNIQYF,TGTGCCAGCAGCTTAAGTAGAAGACTAGCCAAAAACATTCAGTACTTC
.,.,TRBJ2-1,TRBV30,CAWSVDAYNEQFF,TGTGCCTGGAGTGTAGATGCCTACAATGAGCAGTTCTTC
few,.,TRBJ2-1,TRBV9,CASSPGADTNNEQFF,TGTGCCAGCAGCCCCGGGGCGGATACTAACAATGAGCAGTTCTTC
.,.,TRBJ1-1,TRBV7-2,CASSFPGGREAFF,TGTGCCAGCAGCTTCCCGGGAGGCCGTGAAGCTTTCTTT
.,.,TRBJ2-3,TRBV13,CASSYRTGDTQYF,TGTGCCAGCAGTTATCGCACAGGGGATACGCAGTATTTT
.,.,TRBJ2-1,TRBV7-9,CASSLTRGASNEQFF,TGTGCCAGCAGCTTGACTCGTGGGGCAAGCAATGAGCAGTTCTTC
.,TRBD1,TRBJ1-3,TRBV6-6,CASSSKSGTGVYTIYF,TGTGCCAGCAGTTCAAAATCCGGGACAGGGGTATACACCATATATTTT
.,.,TRBJ1-2,TRBV29-1,CSVRGRRQEPGGGYTF,TGCAGCGTCCGCGGTAGGAGACAGGAGCCGGGGGGGGGCTACACCTTC
.,.,TRBJ1-5,TRBV2,CASSIRAEHTDQPQHF,TGTGCCAGCAGTATCAGGGCTGAACACACCGATCAGCCCCAGCATTTT
.,TRBD1,TRBJ1-5,TRBV7-8,CASSLAGGHQPQHF,TGTGCCAGCAGCTTAGCAGGGGGCCATCAGCCCCAGCATTTT
.,TRBD2,TRBJ2-1,TRBV29-1,CSVDGTSGAFEQFF,TGCAGCGTTGACGGGACTAGCGGGGCGTTTGAGCAGTTCTTC
.,TRBD2,TRBJ2-7,TRBV13,CASSSTSVSSYEQYF,TGTGCCAGCAGCTCAACTAGCGTCAGCTCCTACGAGCAGTACTTC
few,.,TRBJ1-2,TRBV27,CASSFTGDYGYTF,TGTGCCAGCAGTTTTACAGGAGACTATGGCTACACCTTC
.,TRBD2,TRBJ2-5,TRBV5-1,CASGLAGGLAETQYF,TGCGCCAGCGGACTAGCGGGGGGCTTAGCAGAGACCCAGTACTTC
few,.,TRBJ1-5,TRBV27,CASSLGPWEPQHF,TGTGCCAGCAGTTTAGGTCCATGGGAGCCCCAGCATTTT
few,TRBD2,TRBJ2-7,TRBV5-4,CASSYTGTSVLAEQYF,TGTGCCAGCAGCTACACCGGGACTAGCGTTCTGGCCGAGCAGTACTTC
.,TRBD2,TRBJ2-1,TRBV9,CASSSPSRTSGMGGYANEQFF,TGTGCCAGCAGCTCACCTAGTCGGACTAGCGGGATGGGGGGCTATGCTAATGAGCAGTTCTTC
.,.,TRBJ1-2,TRBV29-1,CSVEGGINYGYTF,TGCAGCGTTGAGGGGGGGATTAACTATGGCTACACCTTC